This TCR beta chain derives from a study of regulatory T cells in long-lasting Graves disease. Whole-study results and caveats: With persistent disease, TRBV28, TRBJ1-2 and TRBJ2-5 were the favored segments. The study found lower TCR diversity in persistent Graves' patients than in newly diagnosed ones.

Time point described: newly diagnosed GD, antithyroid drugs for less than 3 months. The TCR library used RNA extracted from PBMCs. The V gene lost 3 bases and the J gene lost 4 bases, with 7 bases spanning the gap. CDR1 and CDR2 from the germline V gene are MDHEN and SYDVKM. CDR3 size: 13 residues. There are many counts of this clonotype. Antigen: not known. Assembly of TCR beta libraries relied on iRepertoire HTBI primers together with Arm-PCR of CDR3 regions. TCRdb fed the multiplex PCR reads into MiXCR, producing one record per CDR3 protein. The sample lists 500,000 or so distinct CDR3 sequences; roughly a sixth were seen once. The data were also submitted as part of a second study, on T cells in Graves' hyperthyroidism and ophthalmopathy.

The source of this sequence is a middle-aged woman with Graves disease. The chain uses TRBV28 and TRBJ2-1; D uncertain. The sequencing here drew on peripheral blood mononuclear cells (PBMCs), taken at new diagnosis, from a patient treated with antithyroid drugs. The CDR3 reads CASSLPQYNEQFF. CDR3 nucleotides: TGTGCCAGCAGTTTGCCCCAATACAATGAGCAGTTCTTC.